The rows below give T cell receptor beta chains drawn from one sample of a study of cytomegalovirus exposure and HLA in healthy donors. Clones were read by immunoSEQ multiplex PCR, and TCRdb kept only the in-frame ones, dropping some. The profile shows 85,000 to 100,000 clones, 84% of them singletons. The specimen sequenced was PBMCs. The receptors here all came from a woman aged 18-30 years in good health and CMV-seropositive. The CDR3 runs from the conserved cysteine through the conserved F or W. A D gene is named only where the DNA matches it firmly. Clone size, where shown, is once, few, many, or a class for clones that have expanded.

TRBV18,TRBD1,TRBJ2-3,-,TGTGCCAGCTCACCATGGGGGACAGCTGGCACAGATACGCAGTATTTT,CASSPWGTAGTDTQYF
TRBV27,-,TRBJ1-5,-,TGTGCCAGCAGTTTATCGCGCCCCATTGGCAATCAGCCCCAGCATTTT,CASSLSRPIGNQPQHF
TRBV2,-,TRBJ2-7,-,TGTGCCAGCAGTGGGCCCCCAGACGAGCAGTACTTC,CASSGPPDEQYF
TRBV25-1,TRBD2,TRBJ2-3,-,TGTGCCAGCAGTGGTCTAGCGGGGATAAATACGCAGTATTTT,CASSGLAGINTQYF
TRBV29-1,TRBD2,TRBJ2-5,once,TGCAGCGTTGCTAGCGGGAGGGAGACCCAGTACTTC,CSVASGRETQYF
TRBV10-2,TRBD1,TRBJ1-1,-,TGCGCCAGTCGGACAGGGGTATGGAACACTGAAGCTTTCTTT,CASRTGVWNTEAFF
TRBV5-6,-,TRBJ2-7,-,TGTGCCAGCAGGCCAACAGGGTCCTACGAGCAGTACTTC,CASRPTGSYEQYF
TRBV28,TRBD1,TRBJ2-7,-,TGTGCCAGCAGTTTTCCCCGTCTGGACAGGGGGGGCTACGAGCAGTACTTC,CASSFPRLDRGGYEQYF
TRBV13,TRBD2,TRBJ2-5,-,TGTGCCAGCAGCCTACGGACTAGCATCTTACAAGAGACCCAGTACTTC,CASSLRTSILQETQYF
TRBV6-5,TRBD1,TRBJ2-3,-,TGTGCCAGCAGCCCGGGACAGGTCACAGATACGCAGTATTTT,CASSPGQVTDTQYF